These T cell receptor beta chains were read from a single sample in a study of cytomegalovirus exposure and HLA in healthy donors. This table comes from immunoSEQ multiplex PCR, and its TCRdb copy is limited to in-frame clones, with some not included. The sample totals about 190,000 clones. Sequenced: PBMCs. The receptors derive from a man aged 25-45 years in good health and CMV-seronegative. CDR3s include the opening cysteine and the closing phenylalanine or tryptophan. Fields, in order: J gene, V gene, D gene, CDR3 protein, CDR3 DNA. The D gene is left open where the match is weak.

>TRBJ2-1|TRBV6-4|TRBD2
CASSQTSGISYNEQFF
TGTGCCAGCAGTCAAACTAGCGGGATATCCTACAATGAGCAGTTCTTC
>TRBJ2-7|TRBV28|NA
CASRWTWEGSYEQYF
TGTGCCAGCAGGTGGACATGGGAAGGTTCCTACGAGCAGTACTTC
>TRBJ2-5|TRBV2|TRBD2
CASRPRTSNAGTQYF
TGTGCCAGCAGGCCCCGGACTAGCAACGCGGGGACCCAGTACTTC
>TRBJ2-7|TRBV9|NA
CASSVANIGRDEQYF
TGTGCCAGCAGCGTAGCCAACATCGGCAGGGACGAGCAGTACTTC
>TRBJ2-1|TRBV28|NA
CASSPGGVGYNEQFF
TGTGCCAGCAGCCCCGGGGGAGTAGGCTACAATGAGCAGTTCTTC
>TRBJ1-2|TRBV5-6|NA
CASSPDSANYGYTF
TGTGCCAGCAGCCCCGATAGCGCTAACTATGGCTACACCTTC
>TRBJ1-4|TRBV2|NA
CASSLRAGGGEKLFF
TGTGCCAGCAGCCTGCGGGCGGGGGGCGGTGAAAAACTGTTTTTT
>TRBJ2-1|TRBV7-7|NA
CASSLSLEVEQFF
TGTGCCAGCAGCTTAAGCCTAGAGGTTGAGCAGTTCTTC
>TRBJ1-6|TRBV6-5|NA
CASSLFDGGNSPLHF
TGTGCCAGCTCGCTATTCGACGGGGGAAATTCACCCCTCCACTTT
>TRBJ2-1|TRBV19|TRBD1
CASRSGTGGNEQFF
TGTGCCAGTAGGTCTGGGACAGGAGGCAATGAGCAGTTCTTC
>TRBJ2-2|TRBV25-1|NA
CASRSLQSSNTGELFF
TGTGCCAGCAGGTCCCTCCAGTCTTCGAACACCGGGGAGCTGTTTTTT
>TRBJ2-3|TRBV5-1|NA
CASSPSTDTQYF
TGCGCCAGTTCCCCTAGCACAGATACGCAGTATTTT
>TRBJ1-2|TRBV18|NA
CASSPRQLTNYGYTF
TGTGCCAGCTCACCACGACAGCTCACTAACTATGGCTACACCTTC
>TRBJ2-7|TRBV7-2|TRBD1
CASSATGQVYEQYF
TGTGCCAGCAGCGCGACCGGACAGGTCTACGAGCAGTACTTC
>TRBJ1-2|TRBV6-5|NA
CASSYGLGYTF
TGTGCCAGCAGTTACGGGCTTGGCTACACCTTC
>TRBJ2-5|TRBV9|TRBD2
CASSGGTSGFQETQYF
TGTGCCAGCAGCGGCGGGACTAGCGGGTTCCAAGAGACCCAGTACTTC
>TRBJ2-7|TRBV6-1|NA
CAATTGRTSYEQYF
TGTGCCGCCACGACAGGGAGGACCTCCTACGAGCAGTACTTC
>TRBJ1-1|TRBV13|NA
CASSLRQANTEAFF
TGTGCCAGCAGCTTACGACAGGCGAACACTGAAGCTTTCTTT
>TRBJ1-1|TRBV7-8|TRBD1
CASSFPGGQAVEAFF
TGTGCCAGCAGCTTCCCTGGGGGACAGGCGGTGGAAGCTTTCTTT
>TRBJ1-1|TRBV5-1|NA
CASSLDRVRNTEAFF
TGCGCCAGCAGCTTGGACAGGGTTAGGAACACTGAAGCTTTCTTT
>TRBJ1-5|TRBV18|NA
CASSPAAAGNQPQHF
TGTGCCAGCTCACCTGCGGCGGCGGGCAATCAGCCCCAGCATTTT
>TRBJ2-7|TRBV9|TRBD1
CASSAETGTGGWDEQYF
TGTGCCAGCAGCGCCGAAACCGGGACAGGGGGCTGGGACGAGCAGTACTTC
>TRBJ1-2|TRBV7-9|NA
CASSLEDSRSDGYTF
TGTGCCAGCAGCTTAGAGGACAGCCGATCTGATGGCTACACCTTC
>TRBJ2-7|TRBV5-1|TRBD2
CASSLGTGLNSEQYF
TGCGCCAGCAGCTTGGGGACGGGACTAAATAGCGAGCAGTACTTC
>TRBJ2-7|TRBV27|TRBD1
CASSLLGQGGEQYF
TGTGCCAGCAGTTTATTGGGACAGGGGGGAGAGCAGTACTTC
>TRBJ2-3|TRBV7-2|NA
CASSPKTDTQYF
TGTGCCAGCAGCCCAAAAACAGATACGCAGTATTTT
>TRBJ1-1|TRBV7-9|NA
CASSLPAADTEAFF
TGTGCCAGCAGCCTCCCAGCGGCCGACACTGAAGCTTTCTTT
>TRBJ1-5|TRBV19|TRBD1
CATRDRVNQPQHF
TGTGCCACTCGGGACAGGGTTAATCAGCCCCAGCATTTT
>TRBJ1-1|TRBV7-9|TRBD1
CASSPRQGLTEAFF
TGTGCCAGCAGCCCACGACAGGGTCTCACTGAAGCTTTCTTT
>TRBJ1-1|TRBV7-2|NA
CASSSQGTEAFF
TGTGCCAGCTCATCTCAGGGGACTGAAGCTTTCTTT
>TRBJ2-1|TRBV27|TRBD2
CASSLFRREDENEQFF
TGTGCCAGCAGTTTATTCCGGCGGGAGGACGAGAATGAGCAGTTCTTC
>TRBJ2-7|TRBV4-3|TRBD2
CASSQGLAGGSSYEQYF
TGCGCCAGCAGCCAGGGACTAGCGGGGGGGAGCTCCTACGAGCAGTACTTC
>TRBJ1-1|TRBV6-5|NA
CASSYSGENTEAFF
TGTGCCAGCAGTTACTCAGGGGAAAACACTGAAGCTTTCTTT
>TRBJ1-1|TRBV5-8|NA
CASTLFYTEAFF
TGTGCCAGCACCCTCTTTTACACTGAAGCTTTCTTT
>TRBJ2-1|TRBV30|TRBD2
CAWSPPGLAGGPPDEQFF
TGTGCCTGGAGTCCCCCGGGACTAGCGGGAGGGCCGCCCGATGAGCAGTTCTTC
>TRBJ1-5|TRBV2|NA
CASSESRFQHF
TGTGCCAGCAGTGAATCCAGGTTCCAGCATTTT
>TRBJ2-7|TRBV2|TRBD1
CASRDPGQGHYFAYEQYF
TGTGCCAGCAGAGACCCGGGACAGGGCCACTATTTTGCCTACGAGCAGTACTTC
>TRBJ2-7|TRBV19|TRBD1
CATEDHRDSYEQYF
TGTGCCACTGAGGACCACAGGGACAGCTACGAGCAGTACTTC
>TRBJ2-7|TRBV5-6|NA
CASSLNNYGQYF
TGTGCCAGCAGCTTGAATAACTACGGGCAGTACTTC
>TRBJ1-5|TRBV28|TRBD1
CASSLGQGARQPQHF
TGTGCCAGCAGTTTGGGGCAGGGGGCGCGTCAGCCCCAGCATTTT
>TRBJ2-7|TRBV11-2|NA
CASSLGLVGQYF
TGTGCCAGCAGCTTAGGACTAGTCGGGCAGTACTTC
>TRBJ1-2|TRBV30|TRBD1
CAWSGGTANNYGYTF
TGTGCCTGGAGTGGTGGGACAGCGAATAACTATGGCTACACCTTC
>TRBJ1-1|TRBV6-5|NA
CASSAGTSNTEAFF
TGTGCCAGCAGTGCCGGGACATCTAACACTGAAGCTTTCTTT
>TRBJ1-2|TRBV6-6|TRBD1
CASSPDRQGNGYTF
TGTGCCAGCAGCCCCGACCGACAGGGAAATGGCTACACCTTC
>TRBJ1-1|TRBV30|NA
CAWSVPLGGGQRLLEAFF
TGTGCCTGGAGTGTACCCCTCGGGGGGGGGCAGAGGCTATTAGAAGCTTTCTTT
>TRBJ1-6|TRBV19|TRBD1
CASSITGTGGGSPLHF
TGTGCCAGTAGTATAACCGGGACAGGGGGAGGTTCACCCCTCCACTTT
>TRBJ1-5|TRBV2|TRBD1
CASSPQTGSINQPQHF
TGTGCCAGCAGTCCGCAGACAGGGAGTATCAATCAGCCCCAGCATTTT
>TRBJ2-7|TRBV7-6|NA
CASSWGQGPRYEQYF
TGTGCCAGCAGCTGGGGTCAGGGTCCTAGGTACGAGCAGTACTTC
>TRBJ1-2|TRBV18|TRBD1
CASSPPGQGNYGYTF
TGTGCCAGCTCACCGCCCGGACAGGGGAACTATGGCTACACCTTC
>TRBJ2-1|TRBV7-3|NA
CASQQYGSSDEQFF
TGTGCCAGCCAACAGTACGGGAGTAGCGATGAGCAGTTCTTC
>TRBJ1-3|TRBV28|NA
CASSLFLGSGGSGNTIYF
TGTGCCAGCAGTTTATTCCTCGGGTCGGGGGGCTCTGGAAACACCATATATTTT
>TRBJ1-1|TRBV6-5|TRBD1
CASQGAGTEAFF
TGTGCCAGCCAGGGGGCGGGCACTGAAGCTTTCTTT
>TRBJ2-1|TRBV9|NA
CASSLKRLASNEQFF
TGTGCCAGCAGCCTTAAACGGCTAGCGAGCAATGAGCAGTTCTTC
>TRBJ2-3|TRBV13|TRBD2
CASSSRGDAGVTDTQYF
TGTGCCAGCAGCTCCCGCGGTGATGCGGGGGTGACAGATACGCAGTATTTT
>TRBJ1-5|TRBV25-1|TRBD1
CASGQDLSNQPQHF
TGTGCCAGCGGACAGGATCTTAGCAATCAGCCCCAGCATTTT
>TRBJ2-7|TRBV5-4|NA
CASSLDRTYEQYF
TGTGCCAGCAGCTTGGACAGGACCTACGAGCAGTACTTC
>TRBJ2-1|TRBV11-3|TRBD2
CASSTDGAAGGFYNEQFF
TGTGCCAGCAGCACCGACGGGGCAGCGGGGGGCTTCTACAATGAGCAGTTCTTC
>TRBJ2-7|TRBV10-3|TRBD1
CAIRYQGAGEGYEQYF
TGTGCCATCAGATACCAGGGGGCTGGCGAGGGTTACGAGCAGTACTTC
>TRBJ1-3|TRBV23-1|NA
CASNPRLLYF
TGCGCCAGCAACCCGCGTCTCCTATATTTT
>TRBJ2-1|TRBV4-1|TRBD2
CASSQGVLRRTSGAYNEQFF
TGCGCCAGCAGCCAAGGGGTGTTGAGGCGGACTAGCGGGGCCTACAATGAGCAGTTCTTC